This entry lists 27 T cell receptor beta chains sequenced from one sample in a study of T cells in Graves' hyperthyroidism and ophthalmopathy (dated by TCRdb to about 2019). Library creation used multiplex PCR. The run used an Illumina HiSeq 2000. TCR beta CDR3 regions were amplified from RNA transcripts. For the first round of RT-PCR on the TCR CDR3, the HTBI primer set was used together with the Qiagen OneStep RT-PCR kit. TCRdb itself trimmed the public reads at Q25 with fastp, ran MiXCR and retained productive beta chains. Rows are combined by CDR3 protein, so each entry shows the most common genes and DNA. In all, the sample holds approximately 400,000 distinct CDR3 sequences, and about 15% of those were seen once. Jointly, the top ten make up 20% of the sample. The sample taken for sequencing was blood. Receptors originate from a woman in her 30s with Graves' ophthalmopathy.

This clonotype was observed at least ten times. The chain recombines TRBV15 with TRBJ2-4, with unresolved D. The germline V and J ends were trimmed by 1 base and 0 bases, with 7 bases remaining between them. The germline V gene has CDR1 LNHNV and CDR2 YYDKDF (reference sequence). The CDR3 totals 15 residues. The chain's CDR3 is CATSRVTGAKNIQYF. The CDR3 coding sequence is TGTGCCACCAGCAGAGTGACCGGAGCCAAAAACATTCAGTACTTC.

The chain is built from TRBV6-5 and TRBJ1-1; D might be TRBD1 (6 bases). CDR3 length: 17 amino acids. Germline V gene sequence: CDR1 MNHEY, CDR2 SVGAGI. V lost 0 bases to trimming and J lost 3 bases, with 17 bases between them. The CDR3 here is CASSYSIMVSGDTEAFF. CDR3 nucleotides: TGTGCCAGCAGTTACTCTATTATGGTGTCAGGGGACACTGAAGCTTTCTTT.

This clonotype occurred many times. The chain couples TRBV27 to TRBJ2-7, with 8 bases that match TRBD1. Germline-derived CDR1 and CDR2 are MNHEY and SMNVEV (reference sequence). J lost 0 bases, V lost 6 bases, and 7 bases had no gene match. The CDR3 is 15 amino acids. The CDR3: CASRTDRGSSYEQYF. CDR3 DNA: TGTGCCAGCAGAACAGACAGGGGAAGCTCCTACGAGCAGTACTTC.

This clonotype was detected ten times or more. The V and J genes are TRBV13 and TRBJ2-3, with 7 bases aligning to TRBD2. The V gene's germline CDR1 is PRHDT and CDR2 FYEKMQ (reference sequence). CDR3 length: 15 amino acids. Germline trimming cut 5 bases from V and 3 bases from J; bases unmatched to any gene: 8. CDR3 DNA sequence: TGTGCCAGCAGCGTTGGGACTATTGCGACAGATACGCAGTATTTT. It codes for CASSVGTIATDTQYF.

The V and J genes are TRBV27 and TRBJ2-5; 9 bases map to TRBD2. In germline, CDR1 is MNHEY, CDR2 SMNVEV (reference sequence). The CDR3 consists of 16 residues. V trimming: 6 bases; J trimming: 4 bases; junction bases outside the gene matches: 12. The CDR3 protein is CASSLNLAGAGETQYF. In DNA, the CDR3 is TGTGCCAGCAGCTTAAACTTAGCGGGGGCCGGAGAGACCCAGTACTTC.

At least ten counts were recorded for this clonotype. V is TRBV5-5 and J is TRBJ2-3, with 10 bases aligning to TRBD1. The length of the CDR3 is 17 residues. The germline gives CDR1 SGHKS, CDR2 YYEKEE (reference sequence). Trimming took 4 bases from V and 2 from J; bases not matched to a gene: 10. As DNA, the CDR3 is TGTGCCAGCAGCCCGGGGGACAGGGGTTCTTACACAGATACGCAGTATTTT. It codes for CASSPGDRGSYTDTQYF.

This clonotype was found many times. V is TRBV29-1 and J is TRBJ2-2; TRBD1 matches 8 bases. The CDR3 is 14 residues long. V shed 7 bases, J shed 0 bases, and the junction held 4 bases outside the gene matches. Germline V CDR1 and CDR2: SQVTM, ANQGSEA. This CDR3 reads CSATDRANTGELFF. CDR3 nucleotide sequence: TGCAGCGCAACGGACAGGGCGAACACCGGGGAGCTGTTTTTT.

Ten or more counts support this clonotype. This chain uses TRBV12-3 or TRBV12-4 with TRBJ2-7, with a weak D call TRBD2 (6 bases). The V end was cut by 6 bases, the J end by 9 bases, with 15 bases between. The CDR3 totals 12 residues. The CDR3 DNA reads as TGTGCCAGCAGGACGGGGCCCGGGGGGCAGTACTTC. It translates to CASRTGPGGQYF.

This rearrangement joins TRBV7-3 to TRBJ2-7; 8 bases agree with TRBD1. V shed 1 base, J shed 4 bases, and the junction held 24 bases outside the gene matches. Germline CDR1 reads SGHTA; CDR2 reads FQGTGA. The CDR3 totals 21 residues. The CDR3 protein is CASSLKMTGTGKCAPTYEQYF. In DNA form, the CDR3 reads TGTGCCAGCAGCTTAAAAATGACCGGGACAGGAAAGTGTGCACCGACTTACGAGCAGTACTTC. Full variable domain (rest looked up from reference TRBV7-3 and TRBJ2-7): GAGVSQTPSNKVTEKGKYVELRCDPISGHTALYWYRQSLGQGPEFLIYFQGTGAADDSGLPNDRFFAVRPEGSVSTLKIQRTERGDSAVYLCASSLKMTGTGKCAPTYEQYFGPGTRLTVT.

This clonotype was detected many times. J is TRBJ1-5 and V is TRBV20-1; D unresolved. Germline CDR1 is DFQATT and CDR2 is SNEGSKA (reference sequence). CDR3 length: 16 residues. Deletions cut 5 bases from V and 0 bases from J, with 17 bases between. This CDR3 reads CSARPGEGFSNQPQHF. The CDR3 region has the DNA TGCAGTGCTCGCCCTGGTGAGGGCTTTAGCAATCAGCCCCAGCATTTT.

This clonotype was picked up a small number of times. CDR3 in amino acids: CASSTGLAYLWAYF. CDR3 bases: TGTGCCAGCAGCACCGGACTAGCGTACCTATGGGCGTACTTC. The chain is built from TRBV13 and TRBJ2-7; TRBD2 aligns across 9 bases. CDR3 length: 14 amino acids. The ends lost 5 bases at V and 12 bases at J; junction bases unmatched: 14. Germline V gene sequence: CDR1 PRHDT, CDR2 FYEKMQ (reference sequence).

This clonotype appeared many times. This sequence joins TRBV28 and TRBJ2-7, with D tentatively TRBD1 (5 bases). This CDR3 spans 13 amino acids. Trimming removed 5 bases at V and 7 bases at J, with 15 bases between. CDR1 and CDR2 (germline): MDHEN, SYDVKM. Here the CDR3 reads CASSDSVLVEQYF. The CDR3 DNA reads TGTGCCAGCAGTGACAGTGTTTTGGTAGAGCAGTACTTC.

This clonotype was detected many times. CDR3 DNA sequence: TGTGCCAGCAGCAAGACAGGCGATACGCAGTATTTT. This codes for CASSKTGDTQYF. The rearrangement links TRBV11-3 to TRBJ2-3, with D maybe TRBD1 (6 bases). Trimming cost V 5 bases and J 6 bases, with 9 bases left between them. The length of the CDR3 is 12 residues. The germline CDR1 and CDR2 sequences are SGHNT and YENEEA.

This clonotype was seen at least ten times. The genes are TRBV28 and TRBJ2-5; D ambiguous. The CDR3 has 13 residues. The V end lost 5 bases, the J end lost 2 bases, and 9 bases lay between the germline ends. Germline assignment: CDR1 MDHEN and CDR2 SYDVKM. The CDR3 protein is CASSAGEQETQYF. The CDR3 bases are TGTGCCAGCAGTGCAGGAGAACAAGAGACCCAGTACTTC.

This clonotype was detected ten times or more. The chain links TRBV28 to TRBJ2-1; D possibly corresponds to TRBD2 (6 bases). Germline assignment: CDR1 MDHEN and CDR2 SYDVKM. This CDR3 is 15 amino acids long. V was cut by 3 bases and J by 2 bases, with 11 bases left in between. CDR3 nucleotide sequence: TGTGCCAGCAGTTTCTGGGGGGTACCCTACAATGAGCAGTTCTTC. Translated: CASSFWGVPYNEQFF. The variable domain in full, with the rest retrieved from reference TRBV28 and TRBJ2-1, is DVKVTQSSRYLVKRTGEKVFLECVQDMDHENMFWYRQDPGLGLRLIYFSYDVKMKEKGDIPEGYSVSREKKERFSLILESASTNQTSMYLCASSFWGVPYNEQFFGPGTRLTVL.

This clonotype was observed many times. This chain uses TRBV6-6 with TRBJ1-3, with D unresolved. CDR1 is MNHNY, CDR2 SVGAGI, per germline (reference sequence). Trimming removed 2 bases from V and 0 bases from J, with 8 bases in between. The CDR3 is made up of 15 amino acids. CDR3 DNA: TGTGCCAGCAGTTACGTCTCAAACTCTGGAAACACCATATATTTT. Residues: CASSYVSNSGNTIYF.

There are a few counts of this clonotype. V and J are TRBV6-1 and TRBJ2-7; D is unclear. Germline assignment: CDR1 MNHNS and CDR2 SASEGT. This CDR3 has 14 residues. V gave up 2 bases and J gave up 3 bases, with 11 bases separating them. CDR3 sequence: CASSELSDHYEQYF. The CDR3 DNA is TGTGCCAGCAGTGAACTGAGCGACCACTACGAGCAGTACTTC.

This clonotype came up a few times. This sequence joins TRBV13 and TRBJ1-3; D is uncertain. This CDR3 spans 18 amino acids. Looked up from germline, CDR1 is PRHDT and CDR2 is FYEKMQ (reference sequence). V was trimmed by 5 bases and J by 0 bases, leaving 20 bases between them. The CDR3 loop is CASSALPKSSYSGNTIYF. CDR3 nucleotide sequence: TGTGCCAGCAGCGCCTTACCCAAATCCTCTTACTCTGGAAACACCATATATTTT.

This clonotype has ten or more counts. The J gene is TRBJ1-2, the V gene TRBV7-9; 10 bases map to TRBD1. This CDR3 contains 15 residues. Germline V lookup: CDR1 SEHNR, CDR2 FQNEAQ (reference sequence). Losses at the gene ends were 2 bases for V and 4 bases for J; bases not matched to a gene: 4. The CDR3 here is CASSLPGTGVYGYTF. The CDR3 DNA follows: TGTGCCAGCAGCTTACCCGGGACAGGGGTCTATGGCTACACCTTC.

There are many counts of this clonotype. The genes are TRBV5-1 and TRBJ1-4; 7 bases fit TRBD1. Trimming removed 2 bases from V and 4 bases from J; junction bases left unmatched: 5. Germline V gives CDR1 SGHRS, CDR2 YFSETQ. The CDR3 contains 15 residues. In DNA form, the CDR3 reads TGCGCCAGCAGCTTCCGGGACAGCCTTAATGAAAAACTGTTTTTT. Encoded protein: CASSFRDSLNEKLFF.

This clonotype was seen at least ten times. The CDR3 is CASSKRQGTETQYF. In nucleotides, the CDR3 is TGTGCCAGCAGCAAACGACAGGGAACAGAGACCCAGTACTTC. This chain connects TRBV14 to TRBJ2-5, with 7 bases lining up with TRBD1. V shed 5 bases and J 4 bases; nucleotides not matched to a gene: 7. The CDR3 consists of 14 residues. The germline V gene encodes CDR1 SGHDN and CDR2 FVKESK.

Ten or more counts support this clonotype. The chain is built from TRBV5-5 and TRBJ2-7; 7 bases match TRBD1. J gave up 7 bases and V 0 bases, and 7 bases lay outside the gene matches. Germline values: CDR1 SGHKS, CDR2 YYEKEE (reference sequence). The CDR3 length is 14 residues. The DNA for the CDR3 is TGTGCCAGCAGCTTGGGACAGGGTCCGGGGGAGCAGTACTTC. It encodes CASSLGQGPGEQYF. Full variable domain (rest looked up from reference TRBV5-5 and TRBJ2-7): DAGVTQSPTHLIKTRGQQVTLRCSPISGHKSVSWYQQVLGQGPQFIFQYYEKEERGRGNFPDRFSARQFPNYSSELNVNALLLGDSALYLCASSLGQGPGEQYFGPGTRLTVT.

This clonotype was detected only a few times. The rearrangement links TRBV29-1 to TRBJ1-2; possibly TRBD1 for D (5 bases). Between the trimmed V and J ends, which lost 6 bases and 5 bases, there was a span of 16 bases. CDR1 and CDR2 from the germline V gene are SQVTM and ANQGSEA. This CDR3 has 13 residues. The CDR3 nucleotides are TGCAGCGTGGTCCGGGAGGGGAGGTATGGCTACACCTTC. Protein product: CSVVREGRYGYTF.

In its sample, this clonotype was seen a few times. This sequence joins TRBV6-1 and TRBJ1-3; D uncertain. Trimming took 3 bases from V and 3 from J, leaving 6 bases between them. The length of the CDR3 is 13 residues. Germline CDR1 MNHNS, CDR2 SASEGT. This CDR3 reads CASSDAVGNTIYF. Here the CDR3 DNA reads TGTGCCAGCAGTGACGCCGTTGGAAACACCATATATTTT.

Many counts were recorded for this clonotype. This sequence joins TRBV29-1 and TRBJ1-1, with TRBD1 as a possible D gene (5 bases). Between the trimmed V and J ends, which lost 5 bases and 5 bases, there was a span of 15 bases. Germline V lookup: CDR1 SQVTM, CDR2 ANQGSEA. The CDR3 is 13 amino acids. In DNA, the CDR3 is TGCAGCGTTCCCTGGGGCCGGGGAACTGAAGCTTTCTTT. It is translated as CSVPWGRGTEAFF.

V usage is TRBV9 and J usage is TRBJ1-2, with a tentative D call TRBD1 (5 bases). V was shortened by 6 bases and J by 2 bases, with 11 bases between the two germline ends. This CDR3 region has 13 residues. The germline gives CDR1 SGDLS, CDR2 YYNGEE. Here the CDR3 reads CASNPTGNYGYTF. The CDR3 region has the DNA TGTGCCAGCAACCCAACAGGAAACTATGGCTACACCTTC.

This clonotype was detected many times. This chain joins TRBV11-2 and TRBJ2-1; D unclear. In germline, CDR1 is SGHAT, CDR2 FQNNGV. The CDR3 covers 11 residues. V was pared by 5 bases and J by 9 bases, with 8 bases between. This chain's CDR3 is CASSPSGEQFF. In DNA, the CDR3 is TGTGCCAGCAGCCCTTCGGGTGAGCAGTTCTTC.